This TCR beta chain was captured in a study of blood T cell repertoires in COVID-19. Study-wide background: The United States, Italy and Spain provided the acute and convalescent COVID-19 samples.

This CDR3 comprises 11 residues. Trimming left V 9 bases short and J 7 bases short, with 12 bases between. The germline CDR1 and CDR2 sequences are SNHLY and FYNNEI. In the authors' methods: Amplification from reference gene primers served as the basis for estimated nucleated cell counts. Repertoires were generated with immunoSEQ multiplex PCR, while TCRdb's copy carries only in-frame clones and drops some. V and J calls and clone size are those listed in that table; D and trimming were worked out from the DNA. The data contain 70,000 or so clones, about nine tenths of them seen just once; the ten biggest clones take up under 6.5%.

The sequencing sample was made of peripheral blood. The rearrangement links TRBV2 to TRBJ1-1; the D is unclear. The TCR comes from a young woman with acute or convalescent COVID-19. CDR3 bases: TGTGCCAGGGTGGGTTCAGGTGAAGCTTTCTTT. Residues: CARVGSGEAFF.